The 29 T cell receptor beta chains in this list originate from one sample, sequenced in a study of beta chain features in type 1 diabetes. Sequencing targeted expressed TCRB transcripts, as all isolated RNA had been reverse transcribed. Assay: immunoSEQ multiplex PCR; the TCRdb copy retains only in-frame clones and omits some. Among about 150,000 clones listed, over 8.5% were seen once. Sample: central memory CD4+ T cells from blood. The receptors come from a man in his late teens or twenties in good health.

The chain combines TRBV18 with TRBJ2-5; D is uncertain. CDR3 size: 12 residues. Trimming stripped 2 bases from V and 5 bases from J, with 6 bases between. Germline V gene sequence: CDR1 KGHSH, CDR2 LQKENI. The CDR3 DNA is TGTGCCAGCTCACCAGCCGGCGAGACCCAGTACTTC. Translated, it gives CASSPAGETQYF.

The chain combines TRBV7-2 with TRBJ2-3; 7 positions match TRBD1. This CDR3 has 15 residues. V was pared by 2 bases and J by 1 base, with 3 bases of the junction left unmatched. Germline assignment: CDR1 SGHTA and CDR2 FQGNSA. The CDR3 region has the DNA TGTGCCAGCAGCTTAAAAACAGGGGGCACAGATACGCAGTATTTT. Its protein product is CASSLKTGGTDTQYF. Combining the CDR3 with reference TRBV7-2 and TRBJ2-3 gives the whole variable domain GAGVSQSPSNKVTEKGKDVELRCDPISGHTALYWYRQSLGQGLEFLIYFQGNSAPDKSGLPSDRFSAERTGGSVSTLTIQRTQQEDSAVYLCASSLKTGGTDTQYFGPGTRLTVL.

This clone was counted only a few times. This chain links TRBV5-1 with TRBJ2-1; no clear D. From germline, CDR1 is SGHRS and CDR2 YFSETQ. V lost 3 bases to trimming and J lost 0 bases, with 13 bases between them. The CDR3 sequence is 16 residues long. CDR3 sequence: CASSSGGLGSYNEQFF. CDR3 nucleotides: TGCGCCAGCAGCTCGGGCGGTTTGGGCTCCTACAATGAGCAGTTCTTC.

The table lists this clone with a few counts. The rearrangement links TRBV5-1 to TRBJ2-7; 11 nucleotides agree with TRBD2. This CDR3 is 17 amino acids long. CDR1 is SGHRS, CDR2 YFSETQ, per germline. Losses at the gene ends were 2 bases for V and 0 bases for J; bases not matched to a gene: 7. The CDR3 region has the DNA TGCGCCAGCAGCTTACTAGCGGGAGTGGGTTACTCCTACGAGCAGTACTTC. It encodes CASSLLAGVGYSYEQYF.

A few counts support this clone. V is TRBV19 and J is TRBJ2-1, with D perhaps TRBD1 (6 bases). The CDR3 loop spans 12 amino acids. Germline CDR1 LNHDA, CDR2 SQIVND (reference sequence). V was pared by 6 bases and J by 8 bases, with 11 bases between. The CDR3 bases are TGTGCCAGTAGAACGGACAGTTATGAGCAGTTCTTC. It specifies CASRTDSYEQFF.

The chain joins TRBV11-2 to TRBJ2-3, with no clear D. The CDR3 has 15 amino acids. Germline V gene sequence: CDR1 SGHAT, CDR2 FQNNGV. Between the trimmed V and J ends, which lost 3 bases and 0 bases, there was a span of 10 bases. The CDR3 protein is CASSFFLSSTDTQYF. CDR3 bases: TGTGCCAGCAGCTTTTTCCTTTCTAGCACAGATACGCAGTATTTT.

The CDR3 coding sequence is TGTGCCAGCAGCGCTACAGGGTTGAAAAACATTCAGTACTTC. Protein sequence: CASSATGLKNIQYF. The genes are TRBV7-2 and TRBJ2-4; D is perhaps TRBD1 (6 bases). V was cut by 5 bases and J by 4 bases, with 12 bases left in between. Germline V CDR1 and CDR2: SGHTA, FQGNSA. The CDR3 extends over 14 amino acids.

This clone has just a few counts. The J gene is TRBJ2-7, the V gene TRBV7-2, with 8 bases matching TRBD1. The germline CDR1 and CDR2 sequences are SGHTA and FQGNSA. CDR3 length: 12 residues. V lost 4 bases and J lost 9; bases outside the gene matches: 5. The CDR3 protein is CASSYTGGGQYF. The CDR3 nucleotides are TGTGCCAGCAGCTATACAGGGGGAGGGCAGTACTTC.

The chain couples TRBV4-2 to TRBJ2-5; a possible D gene is TRBD2 (5 bases). Trimming took off 5 bases at V and 2 bases at J, with 12 bases between the two ends. CDR1 and CDR2 (germline): LGHNA, YNFKEQ. This CDR3 is 14 amino acids long. The CDR3 loop is CASSLALGQETQYF. CDR3 sequence (DNA): TGTGCCAGCAGCTTAGCGTTGGGGCAAGAGACCCAGTACTTC.

The V call is TRBV9, the J call TRBJ2-1; D perhaps matches TRBD2 (6 bases). V was pared by 4 bases and J by 3 bases, with 14 bases between. This CDR3 region has 15 residues. Germline V gene lookup returns CDR1 SGDLS and CDR2 YYNGEE. CDR3 in amino acids: CASSPQTGLYNEQFF. The CDR3 nucleotides read TGTGCCAGCAGCCCGCAGACGGGACTCTACAATGAGCAGTTCTTC.

Only a few counts were recorded for this clone. The V call is TRBV7-2, the J call TRBJ1-6, with D possibly matching TRBD1 (5 bases). The CDR3 extends over 15 amino acids. Germline-derived CDR1 and CDR2 are SGHTA and FQGNSA. Trimming stripped 4 bases from V and 10 bases from J, with 17 bases between. The CDR3 loop is CASSSMRGDRSPLHF. CDR3 nucleotides: TGTGCCAGCAGCTCCATGAGGGGTGACCGATCACCCCTCCACTTT. The entire variable domain, with the rest obtained from reference TRBV7-2 and TRBJ1-6, is as follows: GAGVSQSPSNKVTEKGKDVELRCDPISGHTALYWYRQSLGQGLEFLIYFQGNSAPDKSGLPSDRFSAERTGGSVSTLTIQRTQQEDSAVYLCASSSMRGDRSPLHFGNGTRLTVT.

V gene TRBV7-2 combines with J gene TRBJ1-6, with D possibly being TRBD1 (6 bases). The CDR3 has 16 amino acids. Trimming shortened V by 4 bases and J by 7 bases, and 17 bases separated the two germline ends. Per germline, CDR1 SGHTA and CDR2 FQGNSA. CDR3 loop: CASSSQGIGVNSPLHF. CDR3 bases: TGTGCCAGCAGCTCCCAGGGGATAGGGGTCAATTCACCCCTCCACTTT.

The chain couples TRBV6-5 to TRBJ2-3; TRBD1 is a possible D gene (6 bases). The CDR3 length is 15 residues. Looked up from germline, CDR1 is MNHEY and CDR2 is SVGAGI. Trimming took off 5 bases at V and 0 bases at J, with 12 bases between the two ends. The CDR3 nucleotides are TGTGCCAGCAGTGTAAGAGGGGGTAGCACAGATACGCAGTATTTT. It codes for CASSVRGGSTDTQYF.

This clone was seen a few times. CDR3 in amino acids: CSGTADSGNTIYF. The DNA of the CDR3 is TGCAGCGGGACAGCAGACTCTGGAAACACCATATATTTT. This sequence joins TRBV29-1 and TRBJ1-3; the D gene is possibly TRBD1 (6 bases). The CDR3 covers 13 residues. V lost 7 bases and J 0 bases, leaving 10 bases between the germline ends. The germline gives CDR1 SQVTM, CDR2 ANQGSEA. The whole variable domain, filled in from reference TRBV29-1 and TRBJ1-3, reads SAVISQKPSRDICQRGTSLTIQCQVDSQVTMMFWYRQQPGQSLTLIATANQGSEATYESGFVIDKFPISRPNLTFSTLTVSNMSPEDSSIYLCSGTADSGNTIYFGEGSWLTVV.

Within the sample, this clone is medium-sized. The genes are TRBV10-3 and TRBJ2-4, with D possibly TRBD2 on 5 matching bases. This CDR3 is built from 12 residues. Germline values: CDR1 ENHRY, CDR2 SYGVKD. Trimming removed 10 bases at V and 4 bases at J, with 11 bases between. CDR3 coding DNA: TGTGCCACAGGCGGGTCAAAAAACATTCAGTACTTC. Translation gives CATGGSKNIQYF.

The genes are TRBV7-2 and TRBJ2-3, with 11 bases aligning to TRBD1. V gave up 4 bases and J gave up 2 bases; unmatched junction bases: 8. Germline CDR1 SGHTA, CDR2 FQGNSA. The CDR3 loop spans 17 amino acids. In DNA form, the CDR3 reads TGTGCCAGCAGCTCAGGCCGGACAGGGGGCTACACAGATACGCAGTATTTT. Its translation: CASSSGRTGGYTDTQYF.

This clone has just a few counts. The gene calls are TRBV7-8 and TRBJ1-1, with 7 bases lining up with TRBD1. Germline loops: CDR1 SGHVS, CDR2 FQNEAQ. After removal of 3 bases from V and 4 bases from J, the junction contained 2 bases not matched to a gene. CDR3 size: 13 residues. This chain's CDR3 is CASSFRGATEAFF. For the CDR3, the DNA is TGTGCCAGCAGCTTCAGGGGGGCCACTGAAGCTTTCTTT.

There are a few counts of this clone. This sequence joins TRBV28 and TRBJ2-3, with 14 bases aligning to TRBD2. The CDR3 runs to 16 residues. Germline CDR1 is MDHEN and CDR2 is SYDVKM. Unmatched junction bases numbered 2, after V lost 2 bases and J lost 4 bases. The CDR3 here is CASSLGLAGGSDTQYF. DNA of the CDR3: TGTGCCAGCAGTTTAGGACTAGCGGGAGGTTCAGATACGCAGTATTTT.

This chain links TRBV29-1 with TRBJ2-3; D might be TRBD1 or TRBD2, each matching 5 bases. This CDR3 comprises 14 residues. The germline V gene encodes CDR1 SQVTM and CDR2 ANQGSEA. The V end was cut by 1 base, the J end by 2 bases, with 10 bases between. This CDR3 is CSVEAGLHTDTQYF. In DNA, the CDR3 is TGCAGCGTTGAAGCGGGGCTACACACAGATACGCAGTATTTT.

This clone was detected only a few times. The rearrangement uses TRBV27 and TRBJ2-3; TRBD1 matches 7 bases. Germline assignment: CDR1 MNHEY and CDR2 SMNVEV (reference sequence). This CDR3 region has 15 residues. With V trimmed by 3 bases and J by 5 bases, 8 bases remained unmatched. The CDR3 loop reads CASSFNRGRLDTQYF. CDR3 in DNA: TGTGCCAGCAGTTTTAACAGGGGACGCTTAGATACGCAGTATTTT.

This clone was seen more than once but under ten times. Other DNA sequences within the sample encode an identical CDR3. The chain couples TRBV7-3 to TRBJ2-2; no clear D. The CDR3 is 13 residues long. Germline CDR1 and CDR2: SGHTA and FQGTGA. V was trimmed by 5 bases and J by 5 bases, leaving 9 bases between them. The CDR3 is CASSLDPTGELFF. CDR3 nucleotide sequence: TGTGCCAGCAGCCTCGACCCTACCGGGGAGCTGTTTTTT.

This clone was detected only a few times. The chain links TRBV5-5 to TRBJ2-5; 7 bases fit TRBD2. Germline-derived CDR1 and CDR2 are SGHKS and YYEKEE (reference sequence). With V trimmed by 4 bases and J by 5 bases, 11 bases remained unmatched. This CDR3 region has 15 residues. CDR3 in DNA: TGTGCCAGCAGCCTCACTAGCGCTGCCGGGGAGACCCAGTACTTC. Its protein is CASSLTSAAGETQYF.

This clone was found many times. The chain couples TRBV7-2 to TRBJ1-6, with TRBD1 identical over 12 bases. CDR3 length: 16 amino acids. The germline V gene encodes CDR1 SGHTA and CDR2 FQGNSA. The V and J ends lost 5 bases and 10 bases, in that order; junction bases with no gene match: 9. The DNA of the CDR3 is TGTGCCAGCAGCCCACGGGACAGGGGGCCCCGGTCACCCCTCCACTTT. It translates to CASSPRDRGPRSPLHF.

This chain links TRBV7-8 with TRBJ2-4; a possible D gene is TRBD2 (7 bases). The CDR3 contains 15 residues. The V and J ends lost 5 bases and 7 bases respectively, with 18 bases between them. CDR1 and CDR2 (germline): SGHVS, FQNEAQ. Here the CDR3 reads CASSPPEGEGNIQYF. The CDR3 DNA follows: TGTGCCAGCAGCCCGCCGGAGGGGGAGGGGAACATTCAGTACTTC.

Comments on this clone: Other DNA sequences of this sample code for an identical CDR3. This chain joins TRBV15 and TRBJ2-2; D is perhaps TRBD1 or TRBD2 (5 bases each). The ends were cut back, 0 bases at V and 4 bases at J, with 6 bases in the middle. The CDR3 covers 14 residues. The V gene's germline CDR1 is LNHNV and CDR2 YYDKDF (reference sequence). CDR3 nucleotides: TGTGCCACCAGCAGAGATGGGGGCACCGGGGAGCTGTTTTTT. It translates to CATSRDGGTGELFF.

The chain couples TRBV10-3 to TRBJ2-4; D assignment may be TRBD1 or TRBD2 (5 bases each). The CDR3 loop spans 16 amino acids. V lost 0 bases, J lost 3 bases, and 12 bases lay in between. The germline gives CDR1 ENHRY, CDR2 SYGVKD. CDR3 sequence (DNA): TGTGCCATCAGTGAGTCGTGGGAGAGGGGCAAAAACATTCAGTACTTC. Amino acids: CAISESWERGKNIQYF.

This clone has at least ten counts. The V gene is TRBV7-2, the J gene TRBJ2-3, with unresolved D. This CDR3 has 13 amino acids. The ends were cut back, 0 bases at V and 2 bases at J, with 3 bases in the middle. Germline CDR1 SGHTA, CDR2 FQGNSA. For the CDR3, the DNA is TGTGCCAGCAGCTTAGCATACACAGATACGCAGTATTTT. Protein sequence: CASSLAYTDTQYF.

This clone was seen a handful of times. The chain carries TRBV7-9 and TRBJ2-2, with unresolved D. In germline, CDR1 is SEHNR, CDR2 FQNEAQ (reference sequence). Trimming cost V 5 bases and J 6 bases, with 10 bases left between them. CDR3 length equals 13 residues. In DNA form, the CDR3 reads TGTGCCAGCAGCCTGATCAAGGCCGGGGAGCTGTTTTTT. It translates to CASSLIKAGELFF.

A few counts support this clone. The rearrangement uses TRBV9 and TRBJ2-5, with D tentatively TRBD2 (6 bases). Deletions cut 7 bases from V and 5 bases from J, with 24 bases between. This CDR3 has 16 residues. Germline assignment: CDR1 SGDLS and CDR2 YYNGEE. CDR3 sequence: CASASGSGLRPETQYF. In DNA form, the CDR3 reads TGTGCCAGCGCTAGTGGAAGCGGGCTCCGCCCTGAGACCCAGTACTTC.